This T cell receptor (beta chain) was sequenced in a study of cytomegalovirus exposure and HLA in healthy donors (dated by TCRdb to the late 2010s). About the full investigation: According to an earlier analysis of 550 to 700 of the donors, about 179 million T cells yielded 90 million to 130 million unique TCR beta sequences and 276 Gb of sequence data. Of the 398 genotyped donors, 65% to 90% fell in the genetic ancestry cluster associated with self-reported Caucasian donors. HLA typing included class I and class II loci at four-digit resolution. Every discovery cohort repertoire had been produced on one sequencing platform. Across roughly 420 genotyped donors of the cohort, an average of approximately 240,000 unique TCR beta nucleotide sequences per donor were sequenced, and about a sixth of those sequences were non-productive. To predict cytomegalovirus infection status, the study combined high-throughput TCR immunosequencing, statistical association of individual TCRs with disease status, and machine learning. Rather than drawing on any new phenotypic data, the later analysis identified candidate immune exposures from TCR beta sequences and the way those sequences occurred across donors. An earlier analysis of approximately 500 of the donors applied high-throughput TCR beta sequencing to assess whether each TCR beta V gene segment acted as functional or pseudogenic. A later analysis re-examined previously published TCR beta repertoires from 500 to 700 donors and added high-resolution HLA genotyping to investigate patterns of TCR occurrence. A later genetic analysis took genome-wide SNP genotypes for about three fifths of the 666 donors and used that subset as a discovery cohort. Roughly 300 gigabases of sequencing data and approximately 80 million unique TCR sequences were included in an early release covering 550 to 800 HLA-typed donors. The study used immunosequencing to profile the T cell repertoires of several hundred subjects and linked those repertoires to cytomegalovirus serostatus. The number of donors typed differed by locus, with about 629-630 for A, B, C, DRB1 and DQB1, roughly 520 for DQA1, nearly 610 for DPA1, and 400 to 490 for DPB1. Because of strong linkage in the cohort, roughly five DR-DQ haplotypes were treated as single units for association and clustering. The study aimed to test whether cataloging public T cell receptors could reveal signatures of past pathogen exposure. In addition to the first cohort of around 670 subjects, a separate validation cohort of approximately 130 different subjects was used. Donor age, sex, ethnicity and CMV serostatus were collected together with the repertoire data. On the study overall, not on this receptor specifically: The 87-base-pair reads could not distinguish some IMGT-functional V segments, including TRBV6-2 and TRBV6-3, so those segments were excluded. A few of the identified cytomegalovirus-associated TCR beta chains were confirmed in vitro to be specific for cytomegalovirus antigens. Correlated functional status among segregating V segments might be attributable to linkage disequilibrium, but an unknown experimental factor could not be ruled out. At a false discovery rate of 0.05, a later analysis linked 16,000 or so TCR beta sequences to specific HLA alleles. When HLA alleles, especially DR and DQ, strongly co-occurred, attributing TCR associations to individual alleles was difficult. Across donors, most TCR sequences were observed very rarely, whereas some public TCRs were present in many individuals. Because counts were too low, roughly 17 rarely observed V segments, including chromosome 9 orphons, were left out of the earlier analysis of a few hundred of the donors. Broadly in line with IMGT annotations, most TCR beta V segments showed up in productive rearrangements about 87% or about 30% of the time in an earlier analysis of about 500 of the donors. Presence/absence analyses assumed roughly uniform sequencing depth across donors, an assumption that may not hold. In a later genetic analysis, fewer N-insertions in productive TCRs were reported among donors in an Asian-associated ancestry cluster than the 666-donor mean. According to the authors, the approach could potentially be generalized to other disease states and immunological phenotypes. In a later genetic analysis, a missense DCLRE1C variant was associated with V-gene and J-gene trimming of TCR beta chains, and the association was replicated in an independent cohort. In a later analysis, TCR association rates were found to vary across HLA loci, with the most associated TCRs seen for DRB1 alleles and the fewest for HLA-C alleles. Several of the top co-occurrence clusters appeared to be linked to parvovirus B19, influenza, CMV and Epstein-Barr virus, according to a later analysis. In a later analysis, HLA-associated TCR beta chains showed more clonal expansion and lower generation probabilities than non-associated chains that were equally common. The classifier was reported to diagnose cytomegalovirus status with high specificity and sensitivity in both the original cohort and the validation cohort. A further reported finding was that TCR beta sequences accurately predicted the HLA-A and HLA-B alleles for most subjects in the first cohort. The cohort was sequenced for TCR beta chains only, and without alpha or paired-chain data the features that could be detected were limited. Because HLA typing was unavailable for some donors at each locus, only the typed subset was used in association tests. The only immune exposure information available for the cohort was CMV serostatus. Most CMV-associated TCR beta chains appeared to be HLA-restricted in a later analysis, and the HLA associations seemed to be driven largely by CMV exposure. The study gave a list of 150 to 200 TCR beta chains associated with cytomegalovirus. A group of highly shared sequence variants was considered likely to be a technical artifact of the sequencing pipeline.

In total, approximately 700 healthy bone marrow donors made up the cohort. At the time of sampling, every cohort member was nominally healthy, though immune exposures that went unrecorded were likely present. The donor tested CMV seronegative, placing the donor among the 352 seronegative members of the cohort. Every donor gave a peripheral blood sample, and the peripheral blood mononuclear cells from that sample were used for TCR beta sequencing. The Qiagen DNeasy Blood Extraction Kit was used to extract genomic DNA from the blood cell samples. On this clone: Its antigen is currently not known. Base qualities are not at hand, and no much larger clone is one base apart.

Libraries were constructed by the immunoSEQ multiplex PCR assay. For the multiplex PCR, a mixture combining 60 forward primers for TCR Vbeta segments and 13 reverse primers for TCR Jbeta segments was used. The CDR3 region of rearranged TCR beta genes was amplified from genomic DNA by a multiplex PCR assay. Amplified TCR beta libraries were sequenced as 87-base-pair reads on the Illumina HiSeq System. The authors' analysis ran thus. A later analysis counted approximately 84 million unique TCR beta chains across the approximately 700 repertoires, and 10 million to 12 million of these chains were shared by at least two donors. Raw reads were error-corrected and collapsed into unique sequences by a nearest-neighbor algorithm in which closely related sequences were merged to remove PCR and sequencing errors. To assign V, D and J gene segments, CDR3 sequences were aligned to IMGT reference sequences. For a sequence to be retained, a match of at least six nucleotides was required to both a V gene segment and a J gene segment. A rearrangement counted as productive if the CDR3 had no stop codons and remained in frame with V and J, and every other rearrangement counted as non-productive. Following IMGT convention, CDR3 was defined as the stretch from the second conserved V-encoded cysteine to the conserved J-encoded phenylalanine. The earlier analysis of roughly 590 of the donors excluded any sequence lacking an unambiguous match to a single V gene segment. In an earlier analysis of approximately 610 of the donors, V segments were called functional above 56.7% productive rearrangements and were called segregating when the between-donor standard deviation exceeded 5%. A statistical classification framework was built for diagnosing cytomegalovirus status from the catalog of TCR beta chain sequences. V and J gene assignment, in a later analysis, came from comparing TCR nucleotide sequences with IMGT/GENE-DB human TR gene sequences. The TCRdist pipeline was used in a later analysis to assign CDR3 sequences and most-parsimonious VDJ recombination scenarios. In a later analysis, each TCR beta chain was defined by its CDR3 amino acid sequence together with its V-gene family, and reads lacking a unique V-gene family were excluded. To address suspected cross-contamination and a sequencing artifact, a later analysis removed around 600 highly shared, low-generation-probability nucleotide sequences. A later analysis calculated a clonal expansion index for each public chain from normalized within-repertoire ranks of inferred template counts. In a later analysis, generation probabilities were computed using a VDJ recombination model fitted to out-of-frame rearrangements, and the results were checked against IGoR. In a later analysis, hypergeometric tests were used to score TCR-TCR, TCR-HLA and TCR-CMV co-occurrence, with a repertoire-size bias correction applied to TCR pairs. False discovery rates were estimated in a later analysis by permuting HLA or CMV assignments 20 times. In a later analysis, co-occurring TCRs were grouped using DBSCAN, and TCRdist sequence similarity was added for clustering within HLA-allele-positive subsets. For co-occurrence clustering, repertoires with fewer than 30,000 or more than 120,000 public chains were excluded, along with five repertoires with anomalous nucleotide sharing. Drawn from immuneACCESS, this table holds only the in-frame rearrangements with V and J called that TCRdb kept. Clones are partly lost; checked studies trace under half to an unresolved V gene and leave the rest unexplained. D and trimming come from the DNA, and the V and J calls and clone size come from that table. The sample table lists fewer than 140,000 clones, 71% of them with a count of one. The ten top clones hold roughly 2.8% of the sample.

CDR1 GTSNPN and CDR2 SVGIG are derived from the germline V gene (reference sequence). V ends up 1 base short and J 15 bases short, with an unmatched junction base count of 8. Including the terminal cysteine and phenylalanine, the CDR3 comprises 12 residues. Left in the record is the CDR3 DNA by itself, 36 bases read in frame from the first base. The V gene is TRBV30 and the J gene is TRBJ2-1; the junction holds 8 bases that match TRBD1. This TCR derives from a female donor in good health and CMV-seronegative. The specimen was PBMCs. Here is the DNA: TGTGCCTGGAGTGGAGAACAGGGGGTCGGGTTCTTC. Its protein reads: CAWSGEQGVGFF.